The rows below give T cell receptor beta chains drawn from one sample of a study of molecular identifiers for immune sequencing clone quantification. A single record per CDR3 protein comes from TCRdb applying MiXCR to the PCR reads. The table shows about 63,000 distinct CDR3 sequences, with around a fifth occurring only once. Input material: naive CD8+ T cells from blood, with Jurkat cell RNA spiked in. Receptors were obtained from a human donor in good health. Some libraries in this study had Jurkat cell RNA spiked in. Both conserved end residues are part of each CDR3. A D gene is named only where the DNA matches it firmly. Not every row has a clone size; where given, it reads once, few, many or a size class.

D	size	J	V	CDR3	DNA
.	.	TRBJ1-4	TRBV3-1	CASQSGAANEKLFF	TGTGCCAGCCAATCGGGGGCAGCTAATGAAAAACTGTTTTTT
.	many	TRBJ1-1	TRBV7-9	CASSLSTEAFF	TGTGCCAGCAGCTTAAGCACTGAAGCTTTCTTT
TRBD2	.	TRBJ2-1	TRBV12-3/TRBV12-4	CASSSQAGGRDEQFF	TGTGCCAGCAGTTCTCAGGCGGGGGGCAGGGATGAGCAGTTCTTC
.	many	TRBJ2-7	TRBV4-1	CASSQGGTLAYEQYF	TGCGCCAGCAGCCAAGGAGGGACTCTGGCCTACGAGCAGTACTTC
.	many	TRBJ2-7	TRBV7-8	CASSLLVAGPGEQYF	TGTGCCAGCAGCTTATTGGTCGCAGGGCCTGGGGAGCAGTACTTC
.	.	TRBJ2-7	TRBV6-6	CASSPTSGYEQYF	TGTGCCAGCAGCCCGACCTCGGGGTACGAGCAGTACTTC
.	few	TRBJ2-7	TRBV14	CASSPSPWGDLDF	TGTGCCAGCAGCCCCAGCCCTTGGGGGGACCTGGACTTC
.	many	TRBJ1-2	TRBV12-3/TRBV12-4	CASSLAANYGYTF	TGTGCCAGCAGTTTGGCAGCTAACTATGGCTACACCTTC
.	many	TRBJ2-2	TRBV4-1	CASSQFTQNPNTGELFF	TGCGCCAGCAGCCAATTTACGCAGAACCCGAACACCGGGGAGCTGTTTTTT
.	many	TRBJ2-7	TRBV6-2/TRBV6-3	CASSYVRGAEQYF	TGTGCCAGCAGTTACGTGAGGGGCGCCGAGCAGTACTTC
.	many	TRBJ1-1	TRBV27	CASSVGPALAGEAFF	TGTGCCAGCAGTGTAGGACCCGCGCTGGCCGGTGAAGCTTTCTTT
.	few	TRBJ1-5	TRBV7-8	CASSLELSDQPQHF	TGTGCCAGCAGCCTAGAGCTTAGCGATCAGCCCCAGCATTTT
TRBD2	few	TRBJ2-7	TRBV5-4	CASSLASGNHEQYF	TGTGCCAGCAGCTTGGCAAGCGGGAACCACGAGCAGTACTTC
.	few	TRBJ2-7	TRBV7-9	CASSFIGTYEQYF	TGTGCCAGCAGCTTTATAGGTACCTACGAGCAGTACTTC
.	.	TRBJ2-1	TRBV19	CASSIGVDEQFF	TGTGCCAGTAGTATAGGGGTCGATGAGCAGTTCTTC
.	few	TRBJ2-5	TRBV29-1	CSTISLLREWVQETQYF	TGCAGCACCATCTCTCTCCTACGGGAATGGGTACAAGAGACCCAGTACTTC
TRBD1	many	TRBJ2-7	TRBV4-3	CASSQDFRGTVSYEQYF	TGCGCCAGCAGCCAAGACTTTAGAGGGACAGTATCCTACGAGCAGTACTTC
.	many	TRBJ1-2	TRBV29-1	CSVVDSPYYTF	TGCAGCGTTGTTGACAGCCCCTATTACACCTTC
TRBD2	.	TRBJ2-5	TRBV7-7	CASSFGTSGQETQYF	TGTGCTAGCAGCTTTGGGACTAGCGGACAAGAGACCCAGTACTTC
TRBD2	few	TRBJ2-7	TRBV4-2	CASSQVPPPTAGVYEQYF	TGTGCCAGCAGCCAAGTACCGCCCCCCACAGCGGGAGTATACGAGCAGTACTTC
.	.	TRBJ1-2	TRBV9	CASSVFERSSGDYGYTF	TGTGCCAGCAGCGTATTTGAAAGGTCCTCTGGTGACTATGGCTACACCTTC
TRBD2	.	TRBJ2-3	TRBV27	CASSLLGLAGDTQYF	TGTGCCAGCAGTTTATTGGGACTAGCAGGAGATACGCAGTATTTT
.	many	TRBJ1-1	TRBV29-1	CSVEEGNTEAFF	TGCAGCGTTGAGGAGGGAAACACTGAAGCTTTCTTT
.	few	TRBJ2-1	TRBV27	CASSSAPTPYNEQFF	TGTGCCAGCAGTTCCGCTCCTACCCCCTACAATGAGCAGTTCTTC
.	.	TRBJ1-1	TRBV25-1	CASSPGINSEAFF	TGTGCCAGCAGTCCGGGGATAAACTCTGAAGCTTTCTTT
TRBD2	many	TRBJ2-3	TRBV27	CASSSHRLAPRTDTQYF	TGTGCCAGCAGTTCCCATAGACTAGCCCCACGCACAGATACGCAGTATTTT
.	many	TRBJ2-1	TRBV4-1	CASSQVGANEQFF	TGCGCCAGCAGCCAGGTGGGGGCCAATGAGCAGTTCTTC
.	many	TRBJ1-1	TRBV9	CASFPTGGSAEAFF	TGTGCCAGCTTTCCCACCGGTGGGTCGGCTGAAGCTTTCTTT
.	many	TRBJ2-5	TRBV4-1	CASSQVFPSQETQYF	TGCGCCAGCAGCCAAGTTTTCCCATCCCAAGAGACCCAGTACTTC
.	many	TRBJ2-7	TRBV27	CASGAGVIYEQYF	TGTGCCAGCGGAGCCGGAGTTATCTACGAGCAGTACTTC
TRBD2	few	TRBJ2-7	TRBV5-3	CASGLGLGAYEQYF	TGTGCCAGCGGCTTGGGACTAGGGGCCTACGAGCAGTACTTC
TRBD2	many	TRBJ2-7	TRBV20-1	CSARTSSSYEQYF	TGCAGTGCTAGGACTAGCAGCTCCTACGAGCAGTACTTC
TRBD1	few	TRBJ2-7	TRBV27	CASSTTPGQANEQYF	TGTGCCAGCAGCACTACCCCGGGACAGGCAAACGAGCAGTACTTC
.	many	TRBJ2-4	TRBV6-2/TRBV6-3	CASRRGQKNIQYF	TGTGCCAGCAGACGCGGACAGAAAAACATTCAGTACTTC
TRBD2	many	TRBJ2-7	TRBV2	CASRKALEGGPYEQYF	TGTGCCAGCAGGAAAGCCTTGGAGGGAGGGCCCTACGAGCAGTACTTC
.	few	TRBJ2-7	TRBV5-1	CASSLGYSSYEQYF	TGCGCCAGCAGCTTGGGGTATTCGTCCTACGAGCAGTACTTC
.	.	TRBJ1-6	TRBV7-9	CASRPEIINSPLHF	TGTGCCAGTCGTCCGGAAATCATAAATTCACCCCTCCACTTT
.	few	TRBJ1-2	TRBV29-1	CGVETTDNYGYTF	TGCGGCGTTGAAACTACAGATAACTATGGCTACACCTTC
.	many	TRBJ2-1	TRBV20-1	CSAEDQLGRDEQFF	TGCAGTGCTGAGGACCAGCTTGGACGGGATGAGCAGTTCTTC
.	medium-sized	TRBJ1-1	TRBV7-2	CASSTTGPEAFF	TGTGCCAGCAGCACGACAGGACCTGAAGCTTTCTTT
.	.	TRBJ2-1	TRBV28	CASSSTLGYEQFF	TGTGCCAGCAGTTCAACCCTTGGTTATGAGCAGTTCTTC
TRBD2	many	TRBJ2-3	TRBV6-5	CASSTHPSFGTSGRVSSDTQYF	TGTGCCAGCAGTACGCACCCCTCGTTCGGGACTAGCGGGAGAGTTTCATCAGATACGCAGTATTTT
.	many	TRBJ1-5	TRBV6-1	CASSEGPAANQPQHF	TGTGCCAGCAGTGAAGGTCCGGCAGCTAATCAGCCCCAGCATTTT
TRBD1	.	TRBJ2-7	TRBV18	CASSPPQTGDPYEQYF	TGTGCCAGCTCACCACCCCAGACAGGGGACCCCTACGAGCAGTACTTC